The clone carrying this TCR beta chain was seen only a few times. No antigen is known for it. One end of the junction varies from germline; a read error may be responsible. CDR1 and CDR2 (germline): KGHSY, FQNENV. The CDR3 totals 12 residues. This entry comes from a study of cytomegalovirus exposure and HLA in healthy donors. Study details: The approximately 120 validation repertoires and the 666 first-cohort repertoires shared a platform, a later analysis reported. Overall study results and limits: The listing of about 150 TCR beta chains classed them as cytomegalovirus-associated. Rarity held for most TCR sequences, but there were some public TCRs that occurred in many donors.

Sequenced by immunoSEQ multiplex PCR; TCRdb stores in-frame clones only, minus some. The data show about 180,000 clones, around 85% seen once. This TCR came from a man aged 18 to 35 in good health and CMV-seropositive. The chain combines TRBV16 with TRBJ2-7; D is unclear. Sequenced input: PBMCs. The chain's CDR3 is CASSQYSHEQYF. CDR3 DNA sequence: TGTGCCAGCAGCCAATACTCCCACGAGCAGTACTTC.